Here is one T cell receptor (beta chain) with its context. The data derive from a study of blood T cell repertoires in COVID-19. Study-level information: Acute-phase and convalescent COVID-19 samples originated in the United States, Italy and Spain.

Generated by immunoSEQ multiplex PCR, the TCRdb table keeps only in-frame clones and is missing some. Among a few hundred thousand clones listed, more than 75% were seen once. Per the germline V gene, CDR1 is LGHDT and CDR2 is YNNKEL (reference sequence). CDR3 size: 15 residues. Trimming shortened V by 1 base and J by 0 bases, and 8 bases separated the two germline ends. Living in about two dozen US areas, the participants were between roughly 18 and 95 years of age. Participant-given clinical history determined each cohort assignment. Donors of Cohort 3 who recovered were those that had two negative PCRs, clearance, or symptom resolution.

The sequencing sample was made of PBMCs or T cells enriched from blood (not recorded which). The sequence was collected from a young woman who had recovered from COVID-19. The chain has TRBV3-1 (or the pseudogene TRBV3-2) and TRBJ2-3; D unresolved. The CDR3, as DNA: TGTGCCAGCAGCCAAGTCGGCGGTAGCACAGATACGCAGTATTTT. Its translation is CASSQVGGSTDTQYF.